The rows below give T cell receptor beta chains drawn from one sample of a study of shared clonotypes between healthy human individuals. Sequencing used immunoSEQ multiplex PCR; TCRdb keeps in-frame clones, though not all of them. The repertoire has about 2.2 million clones, roughly 93% of them found once; the top ten carry less than 2%. The specimen sequenced was naive CD8+ T cells from PBMCs. The receptors derive from a man aged 18-30 years in good health. Some clones in this sample may be carry-over from other donors' samples. CDR3s include the opening cysteine and the closing phenylalanine or tryptophan. The D gene is left open where the match is weak. Some rows have no size entry. The others give once, few or many, or a class for an expanded clone.

J | size | V | D | CDR3 | DNA
TRBJ1-1 | . | TRBV9 | . | CASSGPGHIEAFF | TGTGCCAGCAGCGGACCGGGACACATTGAAGCTTTCTTT
TRBJ2-2 | . | TRBV14 | . | CASSQESWGPGTGELFF | TGTGCCAGCAGCCAAGAGAGTTGGGGGCCGGGCACCGGGGAGCTGTTTTTT
TRBJ2-7 | . | TRBV4-3 | TRBD2 | CASSFRLAGASYEQYF | TGCGCCAGCAGCTTTCGACTAGCGGGAGCCTCCTACGAGCAGTACTTC
TRBJ2-3 | . | TRBV27 | TRBD1 | CASSIKTGPSTTDTQYF | TGTGCCAGCAGTATCAAGACAGGGCCAAGTACCACAGATACGCAGTATTTT
TRBJ2-3 | . | TRBV19 | . | CASSEGGFGANGDTQYF | TGTGCCTCATCCGAGGGGGGCTTCGGGGCAAACGGAGATACGCAGTATTTT
TRBJ1-2 | . | TRBV2 | . | CAQTAGQIGYTF | TGTGCCCAAACGGCGGGACAAATTGGCTACACCTTC
TRBJ2-1 | . | TRBV6-6 | . | CASSSRVDYNEQFF | TGTGCCAGCAGTTCTCGGGTCGACTACAATGAGCAGTTCTTC
TRBJ1-6 | . | TRBV28 | . | CASSYEREVYNSPLHF | TGTGCCAGCAGTTACGAAAGAGAAGTCTATAATTCACCCCTCCACTTT
TRBJ2-5 | . | TRBV7-9 | . | CASSATGRQETQYF | TGTGCCAGCAGCGCCACAGGGCGCCAAGAGACCCAGTACTTC
TRBJ2-1 | . | TRBV10-2 | . | CASTLEDPRNEQFF | TGCGCCAGCACCTTAGAAGACCCCCGCAATGAGCAGTTCTTC
TRBJ2-2 | . | TRBV4-3 | . | CASSQGRGGELFF | TGCGCCAGCAGCCAAGGCCGTGGCGGGGAGCTGTTTTTT
TRBJ2-3 | once | TRBV5-5 | . | CASSLVEADTQYF | TGTGCCAGCAGCTTGGTGGAGGCAGATACGCAGTATTTT
TRBJ2-7 | . | TRBV7-9 | . | CASSPRGIPYEQYF | TGTGCCAGCAGCCCGCGGGGAATCCCCTACGAGCAGTACTTC
TRBJ2-6 | . | TRBV7-9 | . | CASSQQSSGANVLTF | TGTGCCAGCAGCCAACAGTCATCTGGGGCCAACGTCCTGACTTTC
TRBJ2-6 | . | TRBV30 | TRBD2 | CAQSVREVAGANVLTF | TGTGCCCAAAGCGTGCGGGAGGTAGCTGGGGCCAACGTCCTGACTTTC
TRBJ1-5 | . | TRBV28 | . | CASSFRILYSNQPQHF | TGTGCCAGCAGTTTTCGGATACTTTATAGCAATCAGCCCCAGCATTTT
TRBJ1-1 | . | TRBV28 | . | CASSLRGANTEAFF | TGTGCCAGCAGTTTAAGGGGGGCGAACACTGAAGCTTTCTTT
TRBJ1-2 | . | TRBV7-8 | TRBD1 | CASSADRGRNYGYTF | TGTGCCAGCAGCGCGGACAGGGGGAGAAACTATGGCTACACCTTC
TRBJ1-2 | . | TRBV19 | . | CASTPAGYGYTF | TGTGCCAGTACCCCAGCAGGCTATGGCTACACCTTC
TRBJ2-2 | . | TRBV7-2 | . | CASSTPLQGSTGELFF | TGTGCCAGCAGCACGCCTCTACAGGGAAGCACCGGGGAGCTGTTTTTT
TRBJ2-7 | . | TRBV4-1 | TRBD1 | CASSLTGGYEQYF | TGCGCCAGCAGCCTCACAGGGGGCTACGAGCAGTACTTC
TRBJ1-5 | few | TRBV19 | . | CASSLQGIQPQHF | TGTGCCAGTAGTTTACAGGGTATTCAGCCCCAGCATTTT
TRBJ1-1 | . | TRBV25-1 | . | CASLGGDTEAFF | TGTGCCAGCCTGGGTGGGGACACTGAAGCTTTCTTT
TRBJ2-5 | . | TRBV21-1 | . | CASNLLGLAGSEETQYF | TGTGCCAGCAACCTTCTGGGACTAGCGGGATCTGAGGAGACCCAGTACTTC
TRBJ2-5 | . | TRBV18 | TRBD1 | CASSNRDSQETQYF | TGTGCCAGCTCAAACCGGGACAGCCAAGAGACCCAGTACTTC
TRBJ1-4 | . | TRBV7-9 | . | CASSPRTVLREKLFF | TGTGCCAGCAGCCCCCGGACAGTCCTTCGCGAAAAACTGTTTTTT
TRBJ1-1 | . | TRBV27 | . | CASSLMMNTEAFF | TGTGCCAGCAGTTTAATGATGAACACTGAAGCTTTCTTT
TRBJ2-2 | . | TRBV5-7 | . | CASSLGGKGNTGELFF | TGTGCCAGCAGCTTGGGGGGGAAAGGGAACACCGGGGAGCTGTTTTTT
TRBJ2-3 | . | TRBV18 | . | CASSPPKGHRTDTQYF | TGTGCCAGCTCACCACCTAAGGGACACCGCACAGATACGCAGTATTTT
TRBJ2-1 | . | TRBV19 | TRBD2 | CASSGLAVSNEQFF | TGTGCCAGTAGCGGACTAGCTGTTTCCAATGAGCAGTTCTTC
TRBJ2-7 | once | TRBV9 | . | CASSVAGDHEQYF | TGTGCCAGCAGCGTAGCGGGGGACCACGAGCAGTACTTC
TRBJ2-1 | . | TRBV19 | TRBD2 | CASEIAGGPGEQFF | TGTGCCAGTGAAATAGCGGGAGGGCCAGGTGAGCAGTTCTTC
TRBJ2-1 | . | TRBV7-8 | . | CASSLLAGHNEQFF | TGTGCCAGCAGCTTACTCGCGGGCCACAATGAGCAGTTCTTC
TRBJ1-1 | . | TRBV15 | . | CATLDSENTEAFF | TGTGCCACGTTAGACAGCGAGAACACTGAAGCTTTCTTT
TRBJ2-3 | . | TRBV4-2 | . | CASSQERARVDTQYF | TGTGCCAGCAGCCAAGAGCGGGCCCGCGTGGATACGCAGTATTTT
TRBJ2-1 | . | TRBV7-9 | . | CASSHISLPPQYNEQFF | TGTGCCAGCAGCCACATCTCACTACCCCCCCAATACAATGAGCAGTTCTTC
TRBJ2-7 | . | TRBV28 | TRBD1 | CASRHQGDWEQYF | TGTGCCAGCAGACACCAGGGGGATTGGGAGCAGTACTTC
TRBJ1-4 | . | TRBV6-5 | . | CASRGGLNEKLFF | TGTGCCAGCCGGGGGGGCCTTAATGAAAAACTGTTTTTT
TRBJ2-7 | . | TRBV6-6 | TRBD1 | CASTGGPGGRLYEQYF | TGTGCCAGTACAGGGGGTCCCGGGGGACGGTTATACGAGCAGTACTTC
TRBJ1-5 | . | TRBV28 | . | CASSPILNQPQHF | TGTGCCAGCAGTCCCATCCTTAATCAGCCCCAGCATTTT
TRBJ2-3 | . | TRBV7-9 | TRBD1 | CASSHKTGEDTQYF | TGTGCCAGCAGCCACAAGACAGGGGAAGATACGCAGTATTTT
TRBJ1-3 | . | TRBV2 | . | CASSVRAGNTIYF | TGTGCCAGCAGTGTACGGGCTGGAAACACCATATATTTT
TRBJ2-3 | . | TRBV23-1 | TRBD2 | CASRAQRGNTDTQYF | TGCGCCAGCAGGGCTCAGCGGGGGAACACAGATACGCAGTATTTT
TRBJ1-5 | once | TRBV28 | . | CASSLRGVRQPQHF | TGTGCCAGCAGTTTAAGGGGGGTTCGGCAGCCCCAGCATTTT
TRBJ1-1 | . | TRBV18 | . | CASSQERGNTEAFF | TGTGCCAGCTCACAAGAACGCGGCAACACTGAAGCTTTCTTT